The 8 T cell receptor beta chains below come from one sample, sequenced in a study of Ad26.COV2.S vaccination and SARS-CoV-2 variants. Data came from immunoSEQ multiplex PCR; TCRdb stores just in-frame clones and leaves some out. The sample contains 150,000 to 200,000 clones, around 90% of which appear only once. The source material was peripheral blood, sampled after recovery from COVID-19. Receptors originate from a human donor who had recovered from COVID-19.

The chain links TRBV10-1 to TRBJ2-2, with D perhaps being TRBD1 or TRBD2 (5 bases each). Germline V CDR1 and CDR2: WNHNN, SYGVQD (reference sequence). The V end lost 2 bases, the J end lost 1 base, and 5 bases lay between the germline ends. This CDR3 is 14 amino acids long. The CDR3 DNA follows: TGCGCCAGCAGTGAGGGGGGGAACACCGGGGAGCTGTTTTTT. It codes for CASSEGGNTGELFF.

The V and J genes are TRBV29-1 and TRBJ1-2, with D unclear. The CDR3 is made up of 14 amino acids. Per germline, CDR1 SQVTM and CDR2 ANQGSEA. Trimming left V 0 bases short and J 4 bases short, with 12 bases between. The CDR3 nucleotides read TGCAGCGTTGAAGAAGGAACGTCTGTCTATGGCTACACCTTC. Protein: CSVEEGTSVYGYTF.

The chain links TRBV2 to TRBJ1-4; 9 bases fit TRBD1. The CDR3 is 15 amino acids. With V trimmed by 6 bases and J by 7 bases, 9 bases remained unmatched. Germline V gene sequence: CDR1 SNHLY, CDR2 FYNNEI. In DNA form, the CDR3 reads TGTGCCAGCAGCGAACAGGGGGCTAGAAGTGAAAAACTGTTTTTT. Protein: CASSEQGARSEKLFF.

The J gene is TRBJ2-1, the V gene TRBV2; D gene ambiguous. The V gene lost 8 bases and the J gene lost 9 bases, with 11 bases spanning the gap. CDR1 is SNHLY and CDR2 is FYNNEI in the germline V gene. The CDR3 has 11 amino acids. The CDR3 DNA is TGTGCCAGCTCCGACCTAACTGAGCAGTTCTTC. Residues: CASSDLTEQFF.

J is TRBJ1-1 and V is TRBV6-2 or TRBV6-3; 7 nucleotides agree with TRBD1. The CDR3 extends over 18 amino acids. Germline CDR1 is MNHEY and CDR2 is SVGEGT. With V trimmed by 0 bases and J by 8 bases, 18 bases remained unmatched. The CDR3: CASSYSGDRADLGGEAFF. The CDR3, as DNA: TGTGCCAGCAGTTACTCAGGGGACAGAGCGGACCTAGGGGGCGAAGCTTTCTTT.

The V call is TRBV18, the J call TRBJ1-2; no clear D. Trimming stripped 6 bases from V and 8 bases from J, with 16 bases between. The CDR3 is made up of 13 amino acids. Germline V lookup: CDR1 KGHSH, CDR2 LQKENI. In DNA form, the CDR3 reads TGTGCCAGCTCCCCTCAGTCAAGTCTAGGCTACACCTTC. This sequence encodes CASSPQSSLGYTF.

The V and J genes are TRBV29-1 and TRBJ1-2, with D unresolved. Trimming removed 0 bases at V and 6 bases at J, with 8 bases between. In germline, CDR1 is SQVTM, CDR2 ANQGSEA. The CDR3 totals 12 residues. CDR3 in amino acids: CSVEDLLNGYTF. The CDR3 region has the DNA TGCAGCGTTGAAGATCTCCTGAATGGCTACACCTTC. Using reference TRBV29-1 and TRBJ1-2 for the parts outside the CDR3, the full variable domain is SAVISQKPSRDICQRGTSLTIQCQVDSQVTMMFWYRQQPGQSLTLIATANQGSEATYESGFVIDKFPISRPNLTFSTLTVSNMSPEDSSIYLCSVEDLLNGYTFGSGTRLTVV.

This chain joins TRBV7-3 and TRBJ1-2; maybe TRBD1 (6 bases). Germline assignment: CDR1 SGHTA and CDR2 FQGTGA. The CDR3 has 13 residues. V was pared by 5 bases and J by 7 bases, with 14 bases between. In nucleotides, the CDR3 is TGTGCCAGCAGCCCGGGGGGGCCAGGTGGCTACACCTTC. This gives the protein CASSPGGPGGYTF.